This T cell receptor beta chain is from a study of cytomegalovirus exposure and HLA in healthy donors. Findings and caveats of the study: Across HLA loci, a later analysis found differing TCR association rates, with DRB1 most and HLA-C fewest. Association with HLA alleles at 0.05 false discovery rate was found for 16,951 TCR beta sequences in a later analysis.

Researchers ran the PCR with 60 Vbeta and 13 Jbeta primers. Sequencing used immunoSEQ multiplex PCR; TCRdb keeps in-frame clones, though not all of them. This sample contains 45,000 or so clones. About this clone itself: The antigen remains unidentified.

There are 16 residues in the CDR3. Trimming cost V 4 bases and J 4 bases; bases outside gene matches: 7. The germline gives CDR1 LGHNA, CDR2 YNFKEQ. Samples came from healthy bone marrow donors. This TCR came from a male donor in good health and CMV-seronegative. Sequencing used PBMCs. The rearrangement links TRBV4-2 to TRBJ2-5; 12 bases agree with TRBD2. The CDR3 sequence: CASSPTRLAGVETQYF. In DNA, the CDR3 is TGTGCCAGCAGCCCGACCCGACTAGCGGGAGTAGAGACCCAGTACTTC.